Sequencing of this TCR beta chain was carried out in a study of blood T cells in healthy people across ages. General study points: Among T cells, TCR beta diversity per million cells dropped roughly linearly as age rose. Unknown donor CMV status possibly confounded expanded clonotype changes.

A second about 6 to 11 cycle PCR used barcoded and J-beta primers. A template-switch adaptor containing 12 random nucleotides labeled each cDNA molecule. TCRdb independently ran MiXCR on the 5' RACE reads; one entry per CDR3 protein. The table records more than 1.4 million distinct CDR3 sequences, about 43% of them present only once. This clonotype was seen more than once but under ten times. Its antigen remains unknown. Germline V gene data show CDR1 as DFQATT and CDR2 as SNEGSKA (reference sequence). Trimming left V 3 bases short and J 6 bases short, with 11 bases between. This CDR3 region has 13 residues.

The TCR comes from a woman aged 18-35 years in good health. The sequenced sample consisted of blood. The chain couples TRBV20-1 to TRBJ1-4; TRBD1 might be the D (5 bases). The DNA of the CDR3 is TGCAGTGCTAGGGGACTACGGGATGAAAAACTGTTTTTT. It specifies CSARGLRDEKLFF.